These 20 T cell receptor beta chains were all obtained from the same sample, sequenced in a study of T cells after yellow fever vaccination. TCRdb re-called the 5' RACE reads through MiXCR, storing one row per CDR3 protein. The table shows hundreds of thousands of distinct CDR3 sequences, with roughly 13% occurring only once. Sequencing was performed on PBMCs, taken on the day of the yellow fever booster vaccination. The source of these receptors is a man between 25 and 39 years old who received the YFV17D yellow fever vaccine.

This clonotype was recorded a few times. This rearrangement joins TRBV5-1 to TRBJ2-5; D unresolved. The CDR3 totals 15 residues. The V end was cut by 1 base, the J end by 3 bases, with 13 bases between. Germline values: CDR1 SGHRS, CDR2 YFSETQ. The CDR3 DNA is TGCGCCAGCAGCTTGTATGTAGGGCTGGAAGAGACCCAGTACTTC. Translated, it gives CASSLYVGLEETQYF.

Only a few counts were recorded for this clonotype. The DNA for the CDR3 is TGTGCCACCAGCAGAGGAGGGGGCGGGAGCCCCTACGAGCAGTACTTC. It is translated as CATSRGGGGSPYEQYF. J is TRBJ2-7 and V is TRBV15, with D perhaps given as TRBD1 or TRBD2 (7 bases each). Trimming stripped 1 base from V and 2 bases from J, with 15 bases between. Germline V lookup: CDR1 LNHNV, CDR2 YYDKDF (reference sequence). The CDR3 runs to 16 residues.

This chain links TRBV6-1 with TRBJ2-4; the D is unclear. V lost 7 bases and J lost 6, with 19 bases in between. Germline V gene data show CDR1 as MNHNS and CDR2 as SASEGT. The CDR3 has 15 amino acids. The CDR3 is CASNHEWEVGNIQYF. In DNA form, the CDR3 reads TGTGCCAGCAACCACGAGTGGGAAGTAGGAAACATTCAGTACTTC.

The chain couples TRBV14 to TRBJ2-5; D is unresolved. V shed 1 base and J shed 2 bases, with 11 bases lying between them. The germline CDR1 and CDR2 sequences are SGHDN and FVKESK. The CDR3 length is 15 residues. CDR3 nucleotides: TGTGCCAGCAGCCAAGGCCCTGTTCTTCAAGAGACCCAGTACTTC. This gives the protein CASSQGPVLQETQYF.

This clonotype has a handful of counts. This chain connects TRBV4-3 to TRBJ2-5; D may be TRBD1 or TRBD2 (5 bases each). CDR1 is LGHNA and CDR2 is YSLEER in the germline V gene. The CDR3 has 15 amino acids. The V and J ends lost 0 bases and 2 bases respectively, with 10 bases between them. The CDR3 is CASSQDEGLQETQYF. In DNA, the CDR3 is TGCGCCAGCAGCCAAGACGAGGGGCTACAAGAGACCCAGTACTTC.

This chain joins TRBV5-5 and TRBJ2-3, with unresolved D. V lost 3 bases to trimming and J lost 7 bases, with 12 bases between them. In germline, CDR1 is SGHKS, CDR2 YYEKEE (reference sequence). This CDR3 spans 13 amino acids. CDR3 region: CASSSAGVNTQYF. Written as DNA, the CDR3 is TGTGCCAGCAGCTCAGCAGGTGTGAATACGCAGTATTTT. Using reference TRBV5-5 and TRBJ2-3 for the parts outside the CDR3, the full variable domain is DAGVTQSPTHLIKTRGQQVTLRCSPISGHKSVSWYQQVLGQGPQFIFQYYEKEERGRGNFPDRFSARQFPNYSSELNVNALLLGDSALYLCASSSAGVNTQYFGPGTRLTVL.

The CDR3 loop reads CASTPVLGETFYEQYF. The CDR3 bases are TGTGCCAGCACCCCTGTGTTGGGGGAAACTTTCTACGAGCAGTACTTC. The gene calls are TRBV7-9 and TRBJ2-7; possibly TRBD1 or TRBD2 for D (5 bases each). Germline V gene lookup returns CDR1 SEHNR and CDR2 FQNEAQ (reference sequence). The CDR3 consists of 16 residues. V lost 7 bases and J 3 bases, leaving 22 bases between the germline ends.

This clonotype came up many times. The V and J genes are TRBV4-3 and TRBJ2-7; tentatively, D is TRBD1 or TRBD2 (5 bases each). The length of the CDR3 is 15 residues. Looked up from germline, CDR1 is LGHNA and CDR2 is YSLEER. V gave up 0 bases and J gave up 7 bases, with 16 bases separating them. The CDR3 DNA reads TGCGCCAGCAGCCAAGATGGGACGGTCCTCGGTGAGCAGTACTTC. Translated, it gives CASSQDGTVLGEQYF.

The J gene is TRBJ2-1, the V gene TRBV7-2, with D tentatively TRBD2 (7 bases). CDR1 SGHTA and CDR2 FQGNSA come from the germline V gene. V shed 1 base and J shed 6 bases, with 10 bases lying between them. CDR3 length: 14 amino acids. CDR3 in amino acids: CASSLGGGANEQFF. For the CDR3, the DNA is TGTGCCAGCAGCTTAGGGGGGGGCGCCAATGAGCAGTTCTTC.

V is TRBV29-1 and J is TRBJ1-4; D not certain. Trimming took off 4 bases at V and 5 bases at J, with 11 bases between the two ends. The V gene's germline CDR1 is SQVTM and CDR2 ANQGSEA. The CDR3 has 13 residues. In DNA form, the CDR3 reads TGCAGCGTTGGGGAACAGCTAAATGAAAAACTGTTTTTT. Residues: CSVGEQLNEKLFF.

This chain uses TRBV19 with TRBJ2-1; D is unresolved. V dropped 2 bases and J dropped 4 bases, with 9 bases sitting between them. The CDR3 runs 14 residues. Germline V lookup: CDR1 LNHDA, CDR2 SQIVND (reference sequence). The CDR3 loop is CASSIQGLYNEQFF. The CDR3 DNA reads TGTGCCAGTAGTATACAAGGGTTGTACAATGAGCAGTTCTTC. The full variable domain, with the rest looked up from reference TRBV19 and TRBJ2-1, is DGGITQSPKYLFRKEGQNVTLSCEQNLNHDAMYWYRQDPGQGLRLIYYSQIVNDFQKGDIAEGYSVSREKKESFPLTVTSAQKNPTAFYLCASSIQGLYNEQFFGPGTRLTVL.

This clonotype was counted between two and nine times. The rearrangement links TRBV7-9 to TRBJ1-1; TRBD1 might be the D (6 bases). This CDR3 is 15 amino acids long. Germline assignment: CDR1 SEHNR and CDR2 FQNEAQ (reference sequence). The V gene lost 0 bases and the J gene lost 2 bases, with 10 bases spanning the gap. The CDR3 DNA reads TGTGCCAGCAGCTTAGCGGCCAGGGGAAACACTGAAGCTTTCTTT. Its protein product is CASSLAARGNTEAFF. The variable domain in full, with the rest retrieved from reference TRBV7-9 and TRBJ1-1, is DTGVSQNPRHKITKRGQNVTFRCDPISEHNRLYWYRQTLGQGPEFLTYFQNEAQLEKSRLLSDRFSAERPKGSFSTLEIQRTEQGDSAMYLCASSLAARGNTEAFFGQGTRLTVV.

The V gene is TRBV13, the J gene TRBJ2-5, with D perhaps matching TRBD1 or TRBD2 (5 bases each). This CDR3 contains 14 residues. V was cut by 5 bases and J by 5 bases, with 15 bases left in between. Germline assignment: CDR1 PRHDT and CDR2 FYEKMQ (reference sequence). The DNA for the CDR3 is TGTGCCAGCAGCCCAAGAGGGCCAGGGGAGACCCAGTACTTC. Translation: CASSPRGPGETQYF.

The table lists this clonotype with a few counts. The CDR3 region has the DNA TGTGCCAGCAGTGGTCTGGGGCATGGCTACACCTTC. This gives the protein CASSGLGHGYTF. The J gene is TRBJ1-2, the V gene TRBV12-3 or TRBV12-4, with D perhaps TRBD1 (5 bases). There are 12 residues in the CDR3. V lost 5 bases to trimming and J lost 6 bases, with 10 bases between them.

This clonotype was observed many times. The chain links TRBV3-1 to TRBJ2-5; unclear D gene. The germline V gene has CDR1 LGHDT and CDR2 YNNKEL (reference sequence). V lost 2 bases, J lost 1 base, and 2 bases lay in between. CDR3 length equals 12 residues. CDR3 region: CASSQFQETQYF. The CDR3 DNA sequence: TGTGCCAGCAGCCAATTCCAAGAGACCCAGTACTTC.

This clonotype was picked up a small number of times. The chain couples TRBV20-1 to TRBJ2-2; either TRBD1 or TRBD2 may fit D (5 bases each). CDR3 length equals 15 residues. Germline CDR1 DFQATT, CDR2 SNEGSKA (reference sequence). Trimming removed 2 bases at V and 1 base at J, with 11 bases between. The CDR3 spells CSARPGTENTGELFF. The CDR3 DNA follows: TGCAGTGCTAGACCCGGGACGGAGAACACCGGGGAGCTGTTTTTT.

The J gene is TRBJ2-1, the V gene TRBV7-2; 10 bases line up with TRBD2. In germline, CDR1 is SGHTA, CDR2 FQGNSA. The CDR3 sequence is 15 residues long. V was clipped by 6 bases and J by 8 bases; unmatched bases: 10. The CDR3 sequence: CASRVSSGGIDEQFF. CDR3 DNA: TGTGCCAGCAGGGTCTCTAGCGGGGGTATTGATGAGCAGTTCTTC.

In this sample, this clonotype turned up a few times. DNA for the CDR3: TGTGCCACCGGGGGACAGGGGATTGATAATGAGCAGTTCTTC. Protein product: CATGGQGIDNEQFF. The chain employs TRBV24-1 and TRBJ2-1; 10 bases line up with TRBD1. J was trimmed by 7 bases and V by 9 bases; bases with no gene match: 8. Germline V gene lookup returns CDR1 KGHDR and CDR2 SFDVKD. CDR3 length equals 14 residues.

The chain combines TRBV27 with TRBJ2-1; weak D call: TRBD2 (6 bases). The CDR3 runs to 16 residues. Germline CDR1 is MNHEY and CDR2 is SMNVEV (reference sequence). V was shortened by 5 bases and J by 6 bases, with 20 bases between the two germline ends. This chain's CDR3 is CASSKSLGGNFNEQFF. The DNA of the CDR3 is TGTGCCAGCAGTAAAAGCTTGGGGGGAAATTTCAATGAGCAGTTCTTC.

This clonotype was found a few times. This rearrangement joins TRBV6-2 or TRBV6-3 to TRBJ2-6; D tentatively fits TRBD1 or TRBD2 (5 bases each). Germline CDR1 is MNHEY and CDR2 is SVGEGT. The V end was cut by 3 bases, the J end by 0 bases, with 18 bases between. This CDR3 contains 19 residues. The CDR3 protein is CASSYHLGEPISGANVLTF. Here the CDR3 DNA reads TGTGCCAGCAGTTATCATTTGGGGGAGCCCATCTCTGGGGCCAACGTCCTGACTTTC.